Listed here are 25 T cell receptor beta chains from one sample, sequenced in a study of blood T cell repertoires in COVID-19. Only in-frame clones appear in the TCRdb table, and some are missing; sequencing was by immunoSEQ multiplex PCR. The table shows more than 90,000 clones, with over 80% occurring only once. The sample was peripheral blood. All receptors derive from a woman in her 70s with acute or convalescent COVID-19.

The genes are TRBV3-1 (or the pseudogene TRBV3-2) and TRBJ2-5; D unclear. The germline V and J ends were trimmed by 4 bases and 3 bases, with 9 bases remaining between them. Germline-derived CDR1 and CDR2 are LGHDT and YNNKEL (reference sequence). This CDR3 contains 13 residues. The CDR3 DNA reads TGTGCCAGCAGCCTCCGAAGCGAAGAGACCCAGTACTTC. Translating gives CASSLRSEETQYF.

This rearrangement joins TRBV4-1 to TRBJ2-5; 10 bases agree with TRBD2. After removal of 2 bases from V and 2 bases from J, the junction contained 5 bases not matched to a gene. The CDR3 loop spans 16 amino acids. Germline CDR1 and CDR2: MGHRA and YSYEKL. CDR3 nucleotide sequence: TGCGCCAGCAGCCAAAAGACTAGCGGGTATCAAGAGACCCAGTACTTC. Protein sequence: CASSQKTSGYQETQYF.

The gene calls are TRBV11-2 and TRBJ2-1, with 7 bases aligning to TRBD2. The CDR3 spans 15 residues. V lost 0 bases and J lost 4; bases outside the gene matches: 3. Germline V gives CDR1 SGHAT, CDR2 FQNNGV. CDR3 bases: TGTGCCAGCAGCTTAGAAGGGACTACTTACAATGAGCAGTTCTTC. As protein: CASSLEGTTYNEQFF.

The genes are TRBV10-1 and TRBJ1-4; D may be TRBD1 (5 bases). CDR3 length equals 13 residues. Germline values: CDR1 WNHNN, CDR2 SYGVQD (reference sequence). The V end was cut by 4 bases, the J end by 8 bases, with 11 bases between. CDR3 residues: CASSVGVNEKLFF. DNA for the CDR3: TGCGCCAGCAGTGTAGGGGTGAACGAAAAACTGTTTTTT.

V gene TRBV3-1 (or the pseudogene TRBV3-2) combines with J gene TRBJ1-1; maybe TRBD1 (5 bases). The length of the CDR3 is 15 residues. The V end was cut by 4 bases, the J end by 1 base, with 13 bases between. Germline CDR1 is LGHDT and CDR2 is YNNKEL (reference sequence). The CDR3 nucleotides are TGTGCCAGCAGCCCGAGTGGGGGGAGGAACACTGAAGCTTTCTTT. It is translated as CASSPSGGRNTEAFF.

The chain recombines TRBV9 with TRBJ2-2; possibly TRBD1 for D (5 bases). CDR1 is SGDLS, CDR2 YYNGEE, per germline. The CDR3 loop spans 12 amino acids. Trimming stripped 5 bases from V and 7 bases from J, with 9 bases between. The DNA of the CDR3 is TGTGCCAGCAGGGGGCTGAGCGGGGAGCTGTTTTTT. It is translated as CASRGLSGELFF. The full variable domain, completed using reference TRBV9 and TRBJ2-2, is DSGVTQTPKHLITATGQRVTLRCSPRSGDLSVYWYQQSLDQGLQFLIQYYNGEERAKGNILERFSAQQFPDLHSELNLSSLELGDSALYFCASRGLSGELFFGEGSRLTVL.

The chain recombines TRBV6-6 with TRBJ2-7, with a tentative D call TRBD1 (6 bases). V lost 5 bases and J lost 0, with 23 bases in between. The germline gives CDR1 MNHNY, CDR2 SVGAGI (reference sequence). This CDR3 spans 18 amino acids. The CDR3 nucleotides are TGTGCCAGCAGTCTCGAACCTGTCGGGGACACTTCCTCCTACGAGCAGTACTTC. This codes for CASSLEPVGDTSSYEQYF.

This clone was seen only a few times. The J gene is TRBJ1-5, the V gene TRBV2; 8 positions agree with TRBD1. V shed 6 bases and J 2 bases; nucleotides not matched to a gene: 6. CDR1 is SNHLY and CDR2 is FYNNEI in the germline V gene. CDR3 length equals 15 residues. CDR3 region: CASSTTGDGNQPQHF. CDR3 DNA sequence: TGTGCCAGCAGCACGACAGGGGATGGCAATCAGCCCCAGCATTTT. Full variable domain (missing parts from reference TRBV2 and TRBJ1-5): EPEVTQTPSHQVTQMGQEVILRCVPISNHLYFYWYRQILGQKVEFLVSFYNNEISEKSEIFDDQFSVERPDGSNFTLKIRSTKLEDSAMYFCASSTTGDGNQPQHFGDGTRLSIL.

The genes are TRBV6-5 and TRBJ1-4; 10 bases map to TRBD1. This CDR3 has 16 residues. CDR1 and CDR2 from the germline V gene are MNHEY and SVGAGI. With V trimmed by 4 bases and J by 7 bases, 9 bases remained unmatched. This CDR3 is CASSSTTGGAGEKLFF. The DNA for the CDR3 is TGTGCCAGCAGTTCAACGACAGGGGGCGCGGGTGAAAAACTGTTTTTT.

This chain connects TRBV11-2 to TRBJ1-1; TRBD1 agrees at 10 bases. The CDR3 is 15 residues long. Trimming took 0 bases from V and 5 from J; bases not matched to a gene: 3. Germline loops: CDR1 SGHAT, CDR2 FQNNGV. The CDR3 bases are TGTGCCAGCAGCTTAGAAGGACAGGGGGGGACTGAAGCTTTCTTT. It translates to CASSLEGQGGTEAFF.

The CDR3 sequence is CASSPPRTGTDTQYF. The CDR3 DNA reads TGTGCCAGCAGCCCTCCCCGGACAGGCACAGATACGCAGTATTTT. The rearrangement uses TRBV28 and TRBJ2-3; weak D call: TRBD1 (6 bases). The germline CDR1 and CDR2 sequences are MDHEN and SYDVKM. V lost 6 bases and J lost 1, with 14 bases in between. This CDR3 has 15 amino acids.

This clone showed up just once. This rearrangement joins TRBV7-2 to TRBJ1-4, with 9 positions matching TRBD1. V dropped 4 bases and J dropped 7; count of bases not matched to a gene: 7. Germline lookup yields CDR1 SGHTA and CDR2 FQGNSA. This CDR3 has 15 amino acids. The CDR3 here is CASSSSGTGIEKLFF. Here the CDR3 DNA reads TGTGCCAGCAGCTCCTCCGGGACAGGGATTGAAAAACTGTTTTTT.

The chain couples TRBV28 to TRBJ2-1, with unresolved D. V lost 8 bases to trimming and J lost 9 bases, with 20 bases between them. The CDR3 sequence is 14 residues long. Germline CDR1 and CDR2: MDHEN and SYDVKM. CDR3 DNA: TGTGCCAGCTACGGGTTCGGATCTTATGCTGAGCAGTTCTTC. Translated: CASYGFGSYAEQFF. Drawing the rest from reference TRBV28 and TRBJ2-1, the complete variable domain is DVKVTQSSRYLVKRTGEKVFLECVQDMDHENMFWYRQDPGLGLRLIYFSYDVKMKEKGDIPEGYSVSREKKERFSLILESASTNQTSMYLCASYGFGSYAEQFFGPGTRLTVL.

This clone came up once. The chain joins TRBV30 to TRBJ1-4; no reliable D call. Germline V gene sequence: CDR1 GTSNPN, CDR2 SVGIG (reference sequence). V lost 3 bases and J 8 bases, leaving 13 bases between the germline ends. CDR3 length: 13 residues. CDR3 loop: CAWSGGPSEKLFF. The CDR3 nucleotides are TGTGCCTGGAGCGGAGGGCCCAGCGAAAAACTGTTTTTT.

A single count supports this clone. The rearrangement links TRBV2 to TRBJ2-7, with a weak D call TRBD2 (5 bases). This CDR3 is built from 13 residues. The ends were cut back, 8 bases at V and 0 bases at J, with 11 bases in the middle. Germline V gives CDR1 SNHLY, CDR2 FYNNEI. CDR3 coding DNA: TGTGCCAGCCTCATCCGGGGCTCCTACGAGCAGTACTTC. Its translation is CASLIRGSYEQYF.

This chain connects TRBV28 to TRBJ2-5; 10 positions match TRBD1. The V segment lost 6 bases and the J segment 5 bases; nucleotides outside the gene matches: 12. The V gene's germline CDR1 is MDHEN and CDR2 SYDVKM. The CDR3 consists of 16 residues. CDR3 region: CASSHGTGVAGETQYF. The CDR3 DNA follows: TGTGCCAGCAGCCACGGGACAGGGGTAGCGGGCGAGACCCAGTACTTC. The variable domain in full, with the rest retrieved from reference TRBV28 and TRBJ2-5, is DVKVTQSSRYLVKRTGEKVFLECVQDMDHENMFWYRQDPGLGLRLIYFSYDVKMKEKGDIPEGYSVSREKKERFSLILESASTNQTSMYLCASSHGTGVAGETQYFGPGTRLLVL.

V is TRBV7-9 and J is TRBJ1-1, with TRBD1 matching over 8 bases. Germline CDR1 SEHNR, CDR2 FQNEAQ (reference sequence). CDR3 length equals 14 residues. V was pared by 1 base and J by 12 bases, with 10 bases of the junction left unmatched. CDR3 in DNA: TGTGCCAGCAGCTTAGAGGGACAGGTCAAACCCACTTTCTTT. Amino acid sequence: CASSLEGQVKPTFF. The full variable domain, in which reference TRBV7-9 and TRBJ1-1 provide the parts outside the CDR3, is DTGVSQNPRHKITKRGQNVTFRCDPISEHNRLYWYRQTLGQGPEFLTYFQNEAQLEKSRLLSDRFSAERPKGSFSTLEIQRTEQGDSAMYLCASSLEGQVKPTFFGQGTRLTVV.

The genes are TRBV7-6 and TRBJ2-3, with 10 nucleotides matching TRBD2. This CDR3 has 17 amino acids. Per the germline V gene, CDR1 is SGHVS and CDR2 is FNYEAQ. Losses at the gene ends were 4 bases for V and 4 bases for J; bases not matched to a gene: 11. The CDR3 reads CASSSRASGGESDTQYF. CDR3 in DNA: TGTGCCAGCAGCTCCCGGGCCAGCGGGGGGGAATCAGATACGCAGTATTTT.

The V call is TRBV7-8, the J call TRBJ2-2; TRBD1 matches 7 bases. CDR1 and CDR2 (germline): SGHVS, FQNEAQ. V was clipped by 5 bases and J by 4 bases; unmatched bases: 10. The CDR3 contains 16 residues. Here the CDR3 reads CASSVFAGGRTGELFF. As DNA, the CDR3 is TGTGCCAGCAGCGTATTCGCAGGGGGACGCACCGGGGAGCTGTTTTTT.

The chain employs TRBV10-3 and TRBJ1-1; 9 nucleotides match TRBD1. This CDR3 has 14 amino acids. CDR1 ENHRY and CDR2 SYGVKD come from the germline V gene. V gave up 6 bases and J gave up 3 bases; unmatched junction bases: 5. The CDR3 DNA follows: TGTGCCATCAGGACCGGGACAGGGTACACTGAAGCTTTCTTT. This sequence encodes CAIRTGTGYTEAFF.

The chain links TRBV28 to TRBJ2-4; D is possibly TRBD2 (7 bases). CDR1 is MDHEN, CDR2 SYDVKM, per germline. V shed 7 bases and J shed 6 bases, with 19 bases lying between them. This CDR3 comprises 15 residues. The CDR3: CASTERGGRRNIQYF. The CDR3 DNA is TGTGCCAGCACCGAAAGGGGGGGGAGAAGAAACATTCAGTACTTC.

This clone turned up a few times. Here the CDR3 DNA reads TGTGCCTCTGGGGGGACGCTAACCTCTCGCTACGAGCAGTACTTC. Translating gives CASGGTLTSRYEQYF. The rearrangement uses TRBV19 and TRBJ2-7; a possible D gene is TRBD2 (6 bases). The CDR3 spans 15 residues. The V gene's germline CDR1 is LNHDA and CDR2 SQIVND (reference sequence). V lost 11 bases and J 3 bases, leaving 23 bases between the germline ends.

As concerns this clone: The same CDR3 arises from other DNA sequences in this sample as well. This chain links TRBV4-1 with TRBJ1-3, with D possibly matching TRBD1 (5 bases). The germline CDR1 and CDR2 sequences are MGHRA and YSYEKL. CDR3 length: 14 residues. The V end was cut by 4 bases, the J end by 0 bases, with 7 bases between. CDR3 sequence (DNA): TGCGCCAGCAGCCTCACAGGCTCTGGAAACACCATATATTTT. Protein sequence: CASSLTGSGNTIYF.

This chain connects TRBV3-1 (or the pseudogene TRBV3-2) to TRBJ1-3; D gene uncertain. Germline loops: CDR1 LGHDT, CDR2 YNNKEL (reference sequence). The CDR3 loop spans 15 amino acids. The V and J ends lost 0 bases and 1 base respectively, with 7 bases between them. The CDR3 is CASSQDQVSGNTIYF. CDR3 in DNA: TGTGCCAGCAGCCAAGATCAGGTATCTGGAAACACCATATATTTT.

The chain couples TRBV15 to TRBJ2-7; unclear D gene. With 0 bases removed from V and 2 bases from J, the gap between germline ends came to 5 bases. CDR1 and CDR2 (germline): LNHNV, YYDKDF (reference sequence). This CDR3 region has 13 residues. CDR3 sequence: CATSRDLAYEQYF. The CDR3 DNA follows: TGTGCCACCAGCAGAGATCTCGCCTACGAGCAGTACTTC.